Listed below are T cell receptor beta chains from one sample, sequenced in a study of blood T cell repertoires in COVID-19. Some clones are missing from TCRdb's copy, which holds only in-frame ones; the method was immunoSEQ multiplex PCR. The profile covers about 370,000 clones, with around 90% appearing a single time and 6.5% taken by the ten largest. The source material was peripheral blood. Receptor source: a man younger than 30 with active or convalescent COVID-19. Both conserved end residues are part of each CDR3.

j_call v_call cdr3_aa
TRBJ2-1 TRBV7-9 CASSVSRRGENEQFF
TRBJ2-1 TRBV11-3 CASSFDRYKQFF
TRBJ2-1 TRBV6-2/TRBV6-3 CASSRGGGEQFF
TRBJ2-2 TRBV5-1 CASSEGNRSTANTGELFF
TRBJ2-2 TRBV19 CASSLTGYGTGELFF
TRBJ1-1 TRBV6-5 CASSYEGNTEAFF
TRBJ2-1 TRBV9 CASSTDLISYNEQFF
TRBJ2-3 TRBV24-1 CATRAGQGGTDTQYF
TRBJ2-7 TRBV28 CASKIVADSYEQYF
TRBJ1-5 TRBV6-5 CASRPTGDNQPQHF
TRBJ2-5 TRBV6-2/TRBV6-3 CASSTPGQGFETQYF
TRBJ2-1 TRBV19 CASRGRSSYNEQFF
TRBJ1-4 TRBV7-6 CASSHRTGFGPTNEKLFF
TRBJ2-5 TRBV7-2 CASSLLQETQYF
TRBJ2-3 TRBV12-5 CASGLAGTGASDTQYF
TRBJ1-6 TRBV27 CACRDRANSPLHF